The table lists the clone carrying this T cell receptor (beta chain) with many counts. CDR1 MDHEN and CDR2 SYDVKM come from the germline V gene. The CDR3 loop spans 11 amino acids. V was shortened by 6 bases and J by 1 base, with 3 bases between the two germline ends. One entry per CDR3 protein results from TCRdb running MiXCR on the reads. The repertoire holds 200,000 to 250,000 distinct CDR3 sequences, with about 12% as singletons. This sample is part of a study of T cell repertoires in cytomegalovirus infection. V usage is TRBV28 and J usage is TRBJ1-2; D uncertain. The clonotype was recovered from a human donor in good health (CMV status not recorded). Some clones in this sample may be carry-over from other donors' samples. The sample consisted of PBMCs. This chain's CDR3 is CASRGNYGYTF. CDR3 nucleotides: TGTGCCAGCAGAGGTAACTATGGCTACACCTTC.